This TCR beta chain was sequenced in a study of cytomegalovirus exposure and HLA in healthy donors. The study, taken as a whole, reports: Several top significant clusters appeared, in a later analysis, to be linked to common viral pathogens.

The PCR was carried out with 60 Vbeta primers and 13 Jbeta primers. TCRdb keeps only in-frame clones here, not all; method: immunoSEQ multiplex PCR. Counted here are 80,000 or so clones, more than 55% occurring once; the ten biggest clones make up over 4.5%. This clone has only a few counts. What it binds is unknown. Unmatched junction bases numbered 12, after V lost 6 bases and J lost 10 bases. Germline V gene lookup returns CDR1 SQVTM and CDR2 ANQGSEA. This CDR3 spans 14 amino acids. The receptor was derived from a man in his sixties in good health and CMV-seropositive. J is TRBJ1-6 and V is TRBV29-1; 7 nucleotides line up with TRBD1. The sample consisted of PBMCs. CDR3 nucleotide sequence: TGCAGCGTGAGGGCTGGGGACAGAGGGTCACCCCTCCACTTT. Translation gives CSVRAGDRGSPLHF.